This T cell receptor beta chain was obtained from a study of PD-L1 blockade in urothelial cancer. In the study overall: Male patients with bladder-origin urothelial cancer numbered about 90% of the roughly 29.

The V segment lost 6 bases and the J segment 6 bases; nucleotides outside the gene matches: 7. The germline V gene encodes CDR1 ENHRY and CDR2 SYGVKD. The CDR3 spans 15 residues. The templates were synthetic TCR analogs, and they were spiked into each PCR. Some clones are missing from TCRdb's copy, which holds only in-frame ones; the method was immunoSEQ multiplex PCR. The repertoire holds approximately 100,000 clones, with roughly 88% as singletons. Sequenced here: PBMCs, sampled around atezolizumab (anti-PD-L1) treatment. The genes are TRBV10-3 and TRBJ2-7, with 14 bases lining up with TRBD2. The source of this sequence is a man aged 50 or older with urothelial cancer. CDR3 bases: TGTGCCATCAGCGGGACTAGCGGGAGTAGTAGCGAGCAGTACTTC. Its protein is CAISGTSGSSSEQYF.